Given below is one TCR beta chain in context. Both TCRalpha and TCRbeta chains were reverse transcribed with V-gene-specific primers. Using a constant-region primer together with a V-primer adapter, TCRs were subjected to approximately 20 PCR cycles of amplification. TCRdb reprocessed the reads with MiXCR, giving one entry per CDR3 protein. Of tens of thousands of distinct CDR3 sequences listed, roughly 30% are singletons. Germline V gene lookup returns CDR1 DFQATT and CDR2 SNEGSKA (reference sequence). Losses at the gene ends were 6 bases for V and 7 bases for J; bases not matched to a gene: 11. CDR3 length: 14 residues. These data belong to a study of low-dose radiotherapy and immunotherapy resistance in tumors. Study-wide background: Intravenously given cyclophosphamide 200 mg/m2 followed a two-week schedule that placed each dose one day before radiation and immunotherapy.

Regarding time point: before trial treatment. Those who qualified had advanced solid tumors (lacking tumor-infiltrating lymphocytes). Sequenced material: PBMCs, taken before treatment. The genes are TRBV20-1 and TRBJ2-2; 7 bases are a match to TRBD1. The origin of this receptor is a female donor with ovarian cancer. In nucleotides, the CDR3 is TGCAGTGCCCGCCCGAGGGGGCAGGGCGGGGAGCTGTTTTTT. This translates into CSARPRGQGGELFF.